Shown below are 28 T cell receptor beta chains from a single sample sequenced in a study of T cell repertoires in cytomegalovirus infection. TCRdb reprocessed the reads via MiXCR and lists one record per CDR3 protein. The sample comprises more than 650,000 distinct CDR3 sequences, roughly a third of which are singletons, and under 3% rests with the top ten. The source material was PBMCs. The receptors were gathered from a human donor in good health (CMV status not recorded). Some clones in this sample may be carry-over from other donors' samples.

A remark on this clonotype: This may come from a read error, since a much larger clone is one base off. The CDR3 loop is CASSYSSGRALNTGVLFF. The DNA for the CDR3 is TGTGCCAGCAGTTACTCTAGCGGGAGGGCCCTGAACACCGGGGTGCTGTTTTTT. The genes are TRBV6-6 and TRBJ2-2; 11 nucleotides match TRBD2. Per the germline V gene, CDR1 is MNHNY and CDR2 is SVGAGI (reference sequence). The CDR3 consists of 18 residues.

This chain uses TRBV5-1 with TRBJ2-1; TRBD1 matches at 7 bases. This CDR3 has 14 residues. CDR1 and CDR2 (germline): SGHRS, YFSETQ. Unmatched junction bases numbered 5, after V lost 4 bases and J lost 4 bases. This CDR3 reads CASSGTVRYNEQFF. For the CDR3, the DNA is TGCGCCAGCAGCGGGACAGTAAGATACAATGAGCAGTTCTTC.

The V and J genes are TRBV5-6 and TRBJ2-7; 8 nucleotides align to TRBD2. Germline V gene data show CDR1 as SGHDT and CDR2 as YYEEEE. Trimming took 4 bases from V and 9 from J; bases not matched to a gene: 3. The CDR3 loop spans 11 amino acids. The CDR3 spells CASSGTSAQYF. Written as DNA, the CDR3 is TGTGCCAGCAGCGGGACTAGTGCGCAGTACTTC.

This clonotype was picked up many times. The chain carries TRBV7-2 and TRBJ2-3; 13 bases agree with TRBD2. V trimming: 5 bases; J trimming: 4 bases; junction bases outside the gene matches: 6. The CDR3 runs 16 residues. The V gene's germline CDR1 is SGHTA and CDR2 FQGNSA. The CDR3 loop reads CASSKKLAGGPDTQYF. The CDR3 bases are TGTGCCAGCAGCAAGAAACTAGCGGGAGGGCCAGATACGCAGTATTTT.

The gene calls are TRBV6-1 and TRBJ2-7; no reliable D call. Germline V lookup: CDR1 MNHNS, CDR2 SASEGT. Trimming stripped 6 bases from V and 2 bases from J, with 8 bases between. This CDR3 spans 12 amino acids. The CDR3 DNA reads TGTGCCAGCAGCCCGGTTCCCTACGAGCAGTACTTC. Protein: CASSPVPYEQYF.

This clonotype appeared many times. V usage is TRBV7-2 and J usage is TRBJ2-3, with 7 bases identical to TRBD2. Trimming at V came to 8 bases and at J to 2 bases, leaving 4 bases not matched to a gene. This CDR3 has 13 amino acids. Germline V gives CDR1 SGHTA, CDR2 FQGNSA. The CDR3 DNA reads TGTGCCAGCCGGGGGGTCCCCACAGATACGCAGTATTTT. This codes for CASRGVPTDTQYF.

This clonotype has more than one count but fewer than ten. The chain uses TRBV7-9 and TRBJ1-2; D is undetermined. The V gene's germline CDR1 is SEHNR and CDR2 FQNEAQ (reference sequence). The CDR3 is made up of 12 amino acids. Trimming stripped 5 bases from V and 8 bases from J, with 12 bases between. The CDR3 DNA reads as TGTGCCAGCAGCGCCGGGCTCCGCGGCTACACCTTC. Its protein product is CASSAGLRGYTF.

This clonotype appeared a few times. V gene TRBV6-1 combines with J gene TRBJ2-3; D assignment may be TRBD1 or TRBD2 (6 bases each). V dropped 5 bases and J dropped 0 bases, with 12 bases sitting between them. The CDR3 contains 15 residues. Germline V gene data show CDR1 as MNHNS and CDR2 as SASEGT. The CDR3 DNA sequence: TGTGCCAGCAGTAGCTGGGGGGCGAGCACAGATACGCAGTATTTT. It codes for CASSSWGASTDTQYF.

The chain carries TRBV27 and TRBJ1-5; a possible D gene is TRBD1 (6 bases). Germline-derived CDR1 and CDR2 are MNHEY and SMNVEV (reference sequence). The V end lost 7 bases, the J end lost 5 bases, and 15 bases lay between the germline ends. This CDR3 is 14 amino acids long. Here the CDR3 reads CASKQGRMDQPQHF. CDR3 DNA sequence: TGTGCCAGCAAGCAGGGGCGCATGGATCAGCCCCAGCATTTT.

This clonotype was seen only a few times. The chain employs TRBV7-9 and TRBJ2-3; D call uncertain. Trimming left V 6 bases short and J 2 bases short, with 9 bases between. Germline CDR1 SEHNR, CDR2 FQNEAQ (reference sequence). The CDR3 is 13 residues long. CDR3 in DNA: TGTGCCAGCAGGGGCTACCTCACAGATACGCAGTATTTT. It yields the protein CASRGYLTDTQYF.

As for this clonotype: A much larger clone lies a single base off, so this may be a read error. V usage is TRBV7-2 and J usage is TRBJ2-7, with 10 bases that match TRBD2. Germline lookup yields CDR1 SGHTA and CDR2 FQGNSA. The CDR3 has 16 residues. CDR3 sequence: CASRSRLAGATYEQSF. The CDR3 DNA follows: TGTGCCAGCAGATCGCGGCTAGCGGGAGCTACGTACGAGCAGTCCTTC.

This clonotype was detected a few times. The J gene is TRBJ2-7, the V gene TRBV9; 9 nucleotides match TRBD1. The CDR3 has 16 amino acids. CDR1 and CDR2 (germline): SGDLS, YYNGEE. V shed 2 bases, J shed 6 bases, and the junction held 12 bases outside the gene matches. This CDR3 is CASSVRSRDRVGEQYF. CDR3 sequence (DNA): TGTGCCAGCAGCGTCCGAAGCCGGGACAGGGTGGGCGAGCAGTACTTC.

This clonotype has more than one count but fewer than ten. CDR3 DNA: TGTGCCAGTAGTATAGGGGAACGGGGCAGTCGGTACACCGGGGAGCTGTTTTTT. The encoded protein is CASSIGERGSRYTGELFF. The V call is TRBV19, the J call TRBJ2-2; possibly TRBD1 or TRBD2 for D (5 bases each). Germline-derived CDR1 and CDR2 are LNHDA and SQIVND (reference sequence). The CDR3 spans 18 residues. Deletions cut 1 base from V and 3 bases from J, with 18 bases between.

J is TRBJ2-2 and V is TRBV19; D unresolved. CDR3 length: 12 residues. The germline CDR1 and CDR2 sequences are LNHDA and SQIVND (reference sequence). V was cut by 4 bases and J by 7 bases, with 7 bases left in between. Written as DNA, the CDR3 is TGTGCCAGTAGTAACGGTAACGGGGAGCTGTTTTTT. Translation: CASSNGNGELFF.

This clonotype was found many times. This chain uses TRBV4-2 with TRBJ1-1, with D tentatively TRBD1 (6 bases). Trimming removed 1 base from V and 3 bases from J, with 12 bases in between. The CDR3 covers 15 residues. The germline gives CDR1 LGHNA, CDR2 YNFKEQ. The CDR3 coding sequence is TGTGCCAGCAGCCAAGCCAACAGGGCCCACACTGAAGCTTTCTTT. This translates into CASSQANRAHTEAFF.

The sample holds many counts of this clonotype. The gene calls are TRBV7-2 and TRBJ2-7; possible D gene TRBD1, 5 bases. In germline, CDR1 is SGHTA, CDR2 FQGNSA. V gave up 5 bases and J gave up 4 bases, with 12 bases separating them. The CDR3 consists of 13 residues. The CDR3 DNA follows: TGTGCCAGCAGCCCAACTGACAGATACGAGCAGTACTTC. It is translated as CASSPTDRYEQYF.

The J gene is TRBJ1-1, the V gene TRBV28; D is ambiguous. V was pared by 5 bases and J by 1 base, with 14 bases between. Germline assignment: CDR1 MDHEN and CDR2 SYDVKM. The CDR3 is 15 amino acids. The CDR3 sequence is CASSAPVVANTEAFF. CDR3 DNA sequence: TGTGCCAGCAGTGCCCCGGTGGTGGCGAACACTGAAGCTTTCTTT.

The chain recombines TRBV27 with TRBJ1-6; tentative D call: TRBD1 (5 bases). Germline lookup yields CDR1 MNHEY and CDR2 SMNVEV (reference sequence). The V and J ends lost 6 bases and 10 bases respectively, with 16 bases between them. The CDR3 totals 14 residues. In DNA, the CDR3 is TGTGCCAGCAGCCCGGGGAGGGGAAGATCACCCCTCCACTTT. Amino acid sequence: CASSPGRGRSPLHF.

This clonotype was picked up a small number of times. J is TRBJ1-1 and V is TRBV7-2, with 8 positions matching TRBD1. CDR3 size: 15 residues. Germline trimming cut 5 bases from V and 1 base from J; bases unmatched to any gene: 6. Germline CDR1 and CDR2: SGHTA and FQGNSA. The CDR3 DNA reads as TGTGCCAGCAGCCTCTGGACAGGGACGAACACTGAAGCTTTCTTT. It translates to CASSLWTGTNTEAFF.

The chain has TRBV5-1 and TRBJ2-2; the match to TRBD1 covers 7 bases. Germline V gives CDR1 SGHRS, CDR2 YFSETQ. With 0 bases clipped from V and 4 bases from J, the junction kept 6 bases outside the gene matches. This CDR3 is 16 amino acids long. CDR3 DNA sequence: TGCGCCAGCAGCTTGGAACAGGGGTCGGGCACCGGGGAGCTGTTTTTT. This codes for CASSLEQGSGTGELFF.

The rearrangement uses TRBV28 and TRBJ1-5; 7 bases line up with TRBD1. Germline V gene lookup returns CDR1 MDHEN and CDR2 SYDVKM. J was trimmed by 7 bases and V by 4 bases; bases with no gene match: 10. This CDR3 spans 15 amino acids. Here the CDR3 DNA reads TGTGCCAGCAGTTGGGGGAGGGGGCGAGGACAGCCCCAGCATTTT. Translation gives CASSWGRGRGQPQHF.

J is TRBJ1-1 and V is TRBV7-6; D is undetermined. Germline V CDR1 and CDR2: SGHVS, FNYEAQ. The V end was cut by 5 bases, the J end by 1 base, with 8 bases between. The CDR3 runs to 13 residues. The DNA for the CDR3 is TGTGCCAGCAGCACCCCAGGGAACACTGAAGCTTTCTTT. Translated, it gives CASSTPGNTEAFF.

The chain has TRBV28 and TRBJ1-2; 9 bases line up with TRBD1. The trim removed 6 bases at V and 0 bases at J, leaving 11 bases unmatched. Germline CDR1 and CDR2: MDHEN and SYDVKM. The CDR3 spans 17 residues. The CDR3 spells CASRRRDRVTANYGYTF. As DNA, the CDR3 is TGTGCCAGCAGACGCCGGGACAGGGTGACAGCTAACTATGGCTACACCTTC.

V and J are TRBV7-8 and TRBJ1-5; D call uncertain. Germline loops: CDR1 SGHVS, CDR2 FQNEAQ. The V and J ends lost 4 bases and 0 bases respectively, with 10 bases between them. This CDR3 comprises 15 residues. DNA for the CDR3: TGTGCCAGCAGCTCCCGGGGAGATAGCAATCAGCCCCAGCATTTT. It encodes CASSSRGDSNQPQHF.

This clonotype appeared a few times. The rearrangement uses TRBV6-1 and TRBJ1-6; 12 bases match TRBD1. Looked up from germline, CDR1 is MNHNS and CDR2 is SASEGT. The CDR3 loop spans 16 amino acids. V dropped 6 bases and J dropped 7; count of bases not matched to a gene: 7. In DNA, the CDR3 is TGTGCCAGCAGGCGGGGGACAGGGGGCGCCAATTCACCCCTCCACTTT. It is translated as CASRRGTGGANSPLHF.

This clonotype has only a few counts. The CDR3 is CASSGGTTPLYEQYF. DNA of the CDR3: TGTGCCAGCTCCGGCGGGACAACACCTCTCTACGAGCAGTACTTC. The chain couples TRBV18 to TRBJ2-7; TRBD1 or TRBD2 may be the D gene (6 bases each). The length of the CDR3 is 15 residues. V lost 6 bases to trimming and J lost 3 bases, with 18 bases between them. The V gene's germline CDR1 is KGHSH and CDR2 LQKENI. The variable domain in full, completed from reference TRBV18 and TRBJ2-7, reads NAGVMQNPRHLVRRRGQEARLRCSPMKGHSHVYWYRQLPEEGLKFMVYLQKENIIDESGMPKERFSAEFPKEGPSILRIQQVVRGDSAAYFCASSGGTTPLYEQYFGPGTRLTVT.

The gene calls are TRBV4-2 and TRBJ2-7; D remains ambiguous. The CDR3 sequence is 13 residues long. The germline V gene has CDR1 LGHNA and CDR2 YNFKEQ. V was trimmed by 2 bases and J by 0 bases, leaving 5 bases between them. This chain's CDR3 is CASSQLSSYEQYF. The CDR3 region has the DNA TGTGCCAGCAGCCAATTGAGCTCCTACGAGCAGTACTTC.

CDR3 DNA sequence: TGTGCCAGCAGCCAAGAAACGGGGGGGGCCTCAAATGAGCAGTTCTTC. This encodes CASSQETGGASNEQFF. The gene calls are TRBV3-1 and TRBJ2-1, with TRBD2 identical over 8 bases. V lost 0 bases and J lost 7; bases outside the gene matches: 8. This CDR3 has 16 amino acids. The germline gives CDR1 LGHDT, CDR2 YNNKEL (reference sequence).